This is a list of T cell receptor beta chains from one sample in a study of cytomegalovirus exposure and HLA in healthy donors. The table came from immunoSEQ multiplex PCR; TCRdb's copy has only in-frame clones and leaves some out. The data show 200,000 or so clones, with 65% to 90% seen just once and 1.2% to 1.5% held by the top ten. Sequencing used PBMCs. The receptors originated from a girl aged 5-17 years in good health and CMV-seronegative. CDR3s include the opening cysteine and the closing phenylalanine or tryptophan. D genes are given only for firm matches. Clone sizes are given selectively: once, few, many, or a class where the clone is expanded.

j_call: TRBJ1-6
clone_size: -
v_call: TRBV6-6
d_call: -
cdr3_length: 16
cdr3_aa: CASSYGGPPRNSPLHF
cdr3_nt: TGTGCCAGCAGTTACGGCGGGCCTCCGCGGAATTCACCCCTCCACTTT

j_call: TRBJ1-1
clone_size: -
v_call: TRBV30
d_call: -
cdr3_length: 14
cdr3_aa: CAWGSGTTNTEAFF
cdr3_nt: TGTGCCTGGGGTTCCGGGACAACGAACACTGAAGCTTTCTTT

j_call: TRBJ2-3
clone_size: -
v_call: TRBV28
d_call: -
cdr3_length: 16
cdr3_aa: CASSKSGGQLEDTQYF
cdr3_nt: TGTGCCAGCAGCAAAAGCGGCGGACAGCTTGAAGATACGCAGTATTTT

j_call: TRBJ2-3
clone_size: -
v_call: TRBV7-3
d_call: TRBD1
cdr3_length: 14
cdr3_aa: CASSRTGGTDTQYF
cdr3_nt: TGTGCCAGCAGCCGGACAGGGGGCACAGATACGCAGTATTTT

j_call: TRBJ2-7
clone_size: -
v_call: TRBV18
d_call: TRBD1
cdr3_length: 15
cdr3_aa: CASSRTGPSSYEQYF
cdr3_nt: TGTGCCAGCTCAAGGACAGGGCCCAGCTCCTACGAGCAGTACTTC

j_call: TRBJ2-2
clone_size: -
v_call: TRBV5-4
d_call: TRBD2
cdr3_length: 15
cdr3_aa: CAWKGTSPGTGELFF
cdr3_nt: TGTGCCTGGAAAGGGACTAGCCCTGGCACCGGGGAGCTGTTTTTT

j_call: TRBJ2-1
clone_size: -
v_call: TRBV5-1
d_call: TRBD2
cdr3_length: 17
cdr3_aa: CASSYPGTSGGSNEQFF
cdr3_nt: TGCGCCAGCAGCTACCCTGGGACTAGCGGGGGGTCTAATGAGCAGTTCTTC

j_call: TRBJ2-1
clone_size: few
v_call: TRBV5-6
d_call: TRBD2
cdr3_length: 14
cdr3_aa: CASSHSGRAGASFF
cdr3_nt: TGTGCCAGCAGCCACAGCGGGAGGGCCGGTGCATCGTTCTTC

j_call: TRBJ1-1
clone_size: few
v_call: TRBV10-3
d_call: -
cdr3_length: 14
cdr3_aa: CAPGGAHRNTEAFF
cdr3_nt: TGTGCCCCCGGCGGGGCACACAGGAACACTGAAGCTTTCTTT

j_call: TRBJ2-3
clone_size: -
v_call: TRBV5-1
d_call: TRBD1
cdr3_length: 13
cdr3_aa: CASSIRDRDTQYF
cdr3_nt: TGCGCCAGCAGCATCCGGGACAGGGATACGCAGTATTTT

j_call: TRBJ2-7
clone_size: -
v_call: TRBV5-1
d_call: -
cdr3_length: 19
cdr3_aa: CASRREDGRATIPIYEQYF
cdr3_nt: TGCGCCAGCAGGAGAGAGGATGGCAGGGCCACAATCCCCATCTACGAGCAGTACTTC

j_call: TRBJ1-2
clone_size: -
v_call: TRBV7-9
d_call: -
cdr3_length: 13
cdr3_aa: CASSLGRNYGYTF
cdr3_nt: TGTGCCAGCAGCTTAGGCAGGAACTATGGCTACACCTTC

j_call: TRBJ2-7
clone_size: -
v_call: TRBV6-5
d_call: -
cdr3_length: 13
cdr3_aa: CASSYRTGYEQYF
cdr3_nt: TGTGCCAGCAGTTACCGCACAGGGTACGAGCAGTACTTC